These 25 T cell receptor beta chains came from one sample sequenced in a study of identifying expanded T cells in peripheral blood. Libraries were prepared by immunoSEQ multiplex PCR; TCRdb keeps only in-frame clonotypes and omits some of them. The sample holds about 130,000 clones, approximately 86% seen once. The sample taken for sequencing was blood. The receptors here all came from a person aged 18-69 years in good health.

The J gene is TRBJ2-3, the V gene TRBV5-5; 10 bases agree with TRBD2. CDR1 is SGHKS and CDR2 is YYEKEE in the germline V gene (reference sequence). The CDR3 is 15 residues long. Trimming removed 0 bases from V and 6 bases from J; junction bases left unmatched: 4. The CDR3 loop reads CASSLGDSGRDTQYF. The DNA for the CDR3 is TGTGCCAGCAGCTTGGGTGATAGCGGGAGGGATACGCAGTATTTT.

The CDR3 nucleotides read TGTGCCACCTCGGGAGGGGGCGGGTATGGCTACACCTTC. This translates into CATSGGGGYGYTF. The chain recombines TRBV10-3 with TRBJ1-2; 7 positions match TRBD1. V lost 10 bases, J lost 5 bases, and 10 bases stayed unmatched. This CDR3 is 13 amino acids long. Germline CDR1 is ENHRY and CDR2 is SYGVKD.

The CDR3 loop reads CASSEVAGGIYNEQFF. The CDR3 coding sequence is TGTGCCAGCAGCGAGGTGGCGGGAGGGATTTACAATGAGCAGTTCTTC. V gene TRBV11-2 combines with J gene TRBJ2-1; the match to TRBD2 covers 9 bases. Germline lookup yields CDR1 SGHAT and CDR2 FQNNGV. The CDR3 has 16 amino acids. Trimming took 5 bases from V and 4 from J; bases not matched to a gene: 9.

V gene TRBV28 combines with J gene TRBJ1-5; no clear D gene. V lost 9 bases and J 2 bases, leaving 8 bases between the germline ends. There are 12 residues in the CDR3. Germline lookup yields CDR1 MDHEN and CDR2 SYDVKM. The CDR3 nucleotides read TGTGCCAGTAGCGGGGGCAATCAGCCCCAGCATTTT. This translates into CASSGGNQPQHF.

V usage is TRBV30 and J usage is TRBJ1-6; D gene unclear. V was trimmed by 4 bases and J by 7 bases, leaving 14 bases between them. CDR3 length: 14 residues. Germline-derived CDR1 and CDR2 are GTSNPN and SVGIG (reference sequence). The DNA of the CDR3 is TGTGCCTGGAACCCCGGAGGGAGGAATTCACCCCTCCACTTT. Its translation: CAWNPGGRNSPLHF.

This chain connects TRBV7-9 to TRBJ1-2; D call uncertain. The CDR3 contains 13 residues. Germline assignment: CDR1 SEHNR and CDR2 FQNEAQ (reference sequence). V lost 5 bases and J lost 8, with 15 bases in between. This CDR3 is CASSETGVGGYTF. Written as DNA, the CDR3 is TGTGCCAGCAGCGAAACGGGTGTAGGCGGCTACACCTTC.

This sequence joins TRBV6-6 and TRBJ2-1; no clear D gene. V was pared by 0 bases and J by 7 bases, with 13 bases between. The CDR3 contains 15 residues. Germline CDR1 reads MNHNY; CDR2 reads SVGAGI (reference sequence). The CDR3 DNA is TGTGCCAGCAGTTACTCGAATGGTGTCGGGAATGAGCAGTTCTTC. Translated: CASSYSNGVGNEQFF.

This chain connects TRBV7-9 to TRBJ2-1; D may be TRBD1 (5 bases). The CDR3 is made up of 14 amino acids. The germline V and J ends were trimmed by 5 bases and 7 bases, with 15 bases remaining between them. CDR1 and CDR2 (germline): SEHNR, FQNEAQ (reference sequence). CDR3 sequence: CASSPRDRWNEQFF. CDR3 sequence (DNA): TGTGCCAGCAGCCCCCGAGACAGATGGAATGAGCAGTTCTTC.

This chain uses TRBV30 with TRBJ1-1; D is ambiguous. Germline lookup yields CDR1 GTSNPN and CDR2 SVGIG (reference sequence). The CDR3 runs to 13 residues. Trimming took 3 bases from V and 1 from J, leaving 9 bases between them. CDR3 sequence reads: CAWSVYTNTEAFF. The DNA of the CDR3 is TGTGCCTGGAGCGTGTACACGAACACTGAAGCTTTCTTT. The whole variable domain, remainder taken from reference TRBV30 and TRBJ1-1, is SQTIHQWPATLVQPVGSPLSLECTVEGTSNPNLYWYRQAAGRGLQLLFYSVGIGQISSEVPQNLSASRPQDRQFILSSKKLLLSDSGFYLCAWSVYTNTEAFFGQGTRLTVV.

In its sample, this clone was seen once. The CDR3 coding sequence is TGTGCCAGTCGTGAGGGGGCCCCCTACGAGCAGTACTTC. Encoded protein: CASREGAPYEQYF. J is TRBJ2-7 and V is TRBV19, with 7 bases matching TRBD1. Germline V gene sequence: CDR1 LNHDA, CDR2 SQIVND (reference sequence). The CDR3 spans 13 residues. V gave up 8 bases and J gave up 2 bases; unmatched junction bases: 6.

The CDR3 here is CASSFPAGGRQTQYF. The CDR3 nucleotides read TGCGCCAGCAGCTTCCCAGCGGGGGGGCGACAGACCCAGTACTTC. The rearrangement uses TRBV5-1 and TRBJ2-5; 10 bases match TRBD2. This CDR3 has 15 amino acids. CDR1 and CDR2 from the germline V gene are SGHRS and YFSETQ. Trimming cost V 2 bases and J 6 bases; bases outside gene matches: 7. Using reference TRBV5-1 and TRBJ2-5 for the parts outside the CDR3, the full variable domain is KAGVTQTPRYLIKTRGQQVTLSCSPISGHRSVSWYQQTPGQGLQFLFEYFSETQRNKGNFPGRFSGRQFSNSRSEMNVSTLELGDSALYLCASSFPAGGRQTQYFGPGTRLLVL.

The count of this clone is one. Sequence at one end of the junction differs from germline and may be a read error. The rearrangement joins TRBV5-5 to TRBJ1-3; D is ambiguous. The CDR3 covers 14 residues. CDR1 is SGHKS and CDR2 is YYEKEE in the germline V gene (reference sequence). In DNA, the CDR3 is TGTGCCAGCAGCCCCGGCGGGGATGGAGACACCATATATTTT. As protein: CASSPGGDGDTIYF.

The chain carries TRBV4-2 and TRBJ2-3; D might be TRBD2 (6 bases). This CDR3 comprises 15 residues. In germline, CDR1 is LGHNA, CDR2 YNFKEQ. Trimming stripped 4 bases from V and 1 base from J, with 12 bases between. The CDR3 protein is CASSPGGIRTDTQYF. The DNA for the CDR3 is TGTGCCAGCAGCCCCGGGGGAATCCGCACAGATACGCAGTATTTT.

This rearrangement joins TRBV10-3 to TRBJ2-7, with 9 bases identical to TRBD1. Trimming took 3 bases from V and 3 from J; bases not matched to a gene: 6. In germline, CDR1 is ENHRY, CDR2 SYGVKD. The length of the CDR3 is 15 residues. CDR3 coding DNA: TGTGCCATCAGTGAAGGGACAGGGTCCGACTACGAGCAGTACTTC. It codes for CAISEGTGSDYEQYF.

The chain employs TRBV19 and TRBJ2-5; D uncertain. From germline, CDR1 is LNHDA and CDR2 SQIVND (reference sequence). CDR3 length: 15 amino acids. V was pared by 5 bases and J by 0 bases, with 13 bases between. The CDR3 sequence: CASSYRDRYQETQYF. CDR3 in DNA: TGTGCCAGTAGTTATCGAGACCGGTACCAAGAGACCCAGTACTTC.

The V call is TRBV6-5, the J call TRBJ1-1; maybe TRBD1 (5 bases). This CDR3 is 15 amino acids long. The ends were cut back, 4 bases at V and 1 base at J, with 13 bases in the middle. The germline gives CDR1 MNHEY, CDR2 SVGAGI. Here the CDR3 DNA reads TGTGCCAGCAGTTTCACCGGGACGCAGAACACTGAAGCTTTCTTT. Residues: CASSFTGTQNTEAFF.

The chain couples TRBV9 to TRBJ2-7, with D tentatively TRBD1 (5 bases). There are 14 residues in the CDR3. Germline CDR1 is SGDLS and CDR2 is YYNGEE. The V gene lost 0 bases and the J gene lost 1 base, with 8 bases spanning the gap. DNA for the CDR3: TGTGCCAGCAGCGTAGAGAAGGGGTCCTACGAGCAGTACTTC. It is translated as CASSVEKGSYEQYF.

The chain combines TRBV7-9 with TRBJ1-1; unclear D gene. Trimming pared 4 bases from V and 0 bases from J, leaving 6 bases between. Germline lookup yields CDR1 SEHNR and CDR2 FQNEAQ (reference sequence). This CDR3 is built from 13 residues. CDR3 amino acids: CASSSSVNTEAFF. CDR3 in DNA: TGTGCCAGCAGCTCATCGGTGAACACTGAAGCTTTCTTT.

The CDR3 loop reads CASSLQGSLGYEQYF. The CDR3 DNA follows: TGTGCCAGCAGCCTGCAGGGGAGTCTCGGCTACGAGCAGTACTTC. This chain uses TRBV7-2 with TRBJ2-7; D possibly corresponds to TRBD1 (6 bases). The germline V gene encodes CDR1 SGHTA and CDR2 FQGNSA. V lost 5 bases and J 3 bases, leaving 17 bases between the germline ends. The CDR3 sequence is 15 residues long.

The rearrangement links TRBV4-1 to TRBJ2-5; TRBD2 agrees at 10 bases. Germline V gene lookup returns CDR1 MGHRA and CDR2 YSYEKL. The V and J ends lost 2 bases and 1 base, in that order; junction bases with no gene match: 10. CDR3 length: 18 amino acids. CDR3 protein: CASSQSQSSGGIQETQYF. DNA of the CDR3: TGCGCCAGCAGCCAATCCCAATCTAGCGGGGGCATCCAAGAGACCCAGTACTTC.

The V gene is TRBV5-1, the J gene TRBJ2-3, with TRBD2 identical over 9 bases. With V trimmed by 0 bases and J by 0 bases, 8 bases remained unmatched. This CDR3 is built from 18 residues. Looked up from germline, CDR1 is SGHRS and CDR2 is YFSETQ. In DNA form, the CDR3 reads TGCGCCAGCAGCTTGGTGGCTAGCGGGGCCCGGAGCACAGATACGCAGTATTTT. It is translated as CASSLVASGARSTDTQYF.

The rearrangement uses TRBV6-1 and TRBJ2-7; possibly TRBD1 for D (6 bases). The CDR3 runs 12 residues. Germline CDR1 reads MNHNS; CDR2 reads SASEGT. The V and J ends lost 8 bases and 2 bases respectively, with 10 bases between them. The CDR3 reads CASRGQTYEQYF. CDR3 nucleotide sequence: TGTGCCAGCCGGGGACAAACCTACGAGCAGTACTTC.

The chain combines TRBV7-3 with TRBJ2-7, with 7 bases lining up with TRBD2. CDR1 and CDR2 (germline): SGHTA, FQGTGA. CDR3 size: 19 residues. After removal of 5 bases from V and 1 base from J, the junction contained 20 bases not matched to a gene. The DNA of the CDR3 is TGTGCCAGCAGCGCCCGCCTTGGTCGCGGGAGCTACATGTCCTACGAGCAGTACTTC. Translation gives CASSARLGRGSYMSYEQYF.

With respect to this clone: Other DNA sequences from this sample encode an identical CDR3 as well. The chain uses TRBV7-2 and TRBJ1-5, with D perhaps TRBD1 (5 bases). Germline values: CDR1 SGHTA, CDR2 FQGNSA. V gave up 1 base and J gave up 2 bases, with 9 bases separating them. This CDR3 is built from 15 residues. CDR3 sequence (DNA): TGTGCCAGCAGCTTAGTGCAGGGTGGCAATCAGCCCCAGCATTTT. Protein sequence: CASSLVQGGNQPQHF.

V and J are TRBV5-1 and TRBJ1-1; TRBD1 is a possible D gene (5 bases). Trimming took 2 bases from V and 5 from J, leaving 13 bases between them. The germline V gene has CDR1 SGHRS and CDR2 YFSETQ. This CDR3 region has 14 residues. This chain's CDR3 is CASSFGGTLTEAFF. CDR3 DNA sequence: TGCGCCAGCAGCTTCGGGGGTACCCTGACTGAAGCTTTCTTT.